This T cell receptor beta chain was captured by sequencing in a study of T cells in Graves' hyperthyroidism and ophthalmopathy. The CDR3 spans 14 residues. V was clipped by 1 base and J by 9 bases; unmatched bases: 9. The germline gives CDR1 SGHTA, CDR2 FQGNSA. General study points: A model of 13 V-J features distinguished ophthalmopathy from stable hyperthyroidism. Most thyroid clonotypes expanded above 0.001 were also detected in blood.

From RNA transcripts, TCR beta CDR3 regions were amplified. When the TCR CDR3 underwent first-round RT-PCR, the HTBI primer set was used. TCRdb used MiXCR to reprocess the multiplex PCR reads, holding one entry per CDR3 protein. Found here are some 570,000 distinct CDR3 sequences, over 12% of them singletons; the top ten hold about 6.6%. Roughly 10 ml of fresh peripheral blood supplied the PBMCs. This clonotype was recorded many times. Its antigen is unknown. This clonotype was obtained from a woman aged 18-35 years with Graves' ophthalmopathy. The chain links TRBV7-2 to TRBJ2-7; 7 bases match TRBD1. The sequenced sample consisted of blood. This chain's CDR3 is CASSLEGGGWMQYF. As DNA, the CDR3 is TGTGCCAGCAGCTTAGAAGGGGGCGGGTGGATGCAGTACTTC. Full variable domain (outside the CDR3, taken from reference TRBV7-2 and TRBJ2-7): GAGVSQSPSNKVTEKGKDVELRCDPISGHTALYWYRQSLGQGLEFLIYFQGNSAPDKSGLPSDRFSAERTGGSVSTLTIQRTQQEDSAVYLCASSLEGGGWMQYFGPGTRLTVT.